Each of the 4 T cell receptor beta chains below was sequenced from the same sample in a study of T cells after yellow fever vaccination. TCRdb ran MiXCR on the 5' RACE reads and lists one entry per CDR3 protein. The sample includes around 150,000 distinct CDR3 sequences, less than 9% of them seen just once. The sample here was CD4+ T cells sorted from PBMCs, taken 5 days after the first yellow fever vaccination. The receptors shown here come from a young man who received the YFV17D yellow fever vaccine.

There are many counts of this clonotype. The V gene is TRBV7-9, the J gene TRBJ1-1; no clear D. Germline CDR1 SEHNR, CDR2 FQNEAQ (reference sequence). The CDR3 runs to 13 residues. The germline V and J ends were trimmed by 5 bases and 8 bases, with 15 bases remaining between them. CDR3 nucleotides: TGTGCCAGCAGCATGAGACGGTCGCTAGAAGCTTTCTTT. This sequence encodes CASSMRRSLEAFF. Together with reference TRBV7-9 and TRBJ1-1, the CDR3 gives the full variable domain: DTGVSQNPRHKITKRGQNVTFRCDPISEHNRLYWYRQTLGQGPEFLTYFQNEAQLEKSRLLSDRFSAERPKGSFSTLEIQRTEQGDSAMYLCASSMRRSLEAFFGQGTRLTVV.

In its sample, this clonotype was seen many times. The rearrangement uses TRBV7-9 and TRBJ2-1; the D is unclear. This CDR3 has 12 residues. CDR1 is SEHNR, CDR2 FQNEAQ, per germline (reference sequence). Trimming left V 8 bases short and J 2 bases short, with 7 bases between. The DNA of the CDR3 is TGTGCCAGCGAAGGCACCTACAATGAGCAGTTCTTC. Its protein is CASEGTYNEQFF.

This clonotype was found many times. This chain's CDR3 is CASSYRRGSFQETQYF. The CDR3 region has the DNA TGTGCCAGCAGTTACAGGCGGGGGAGTTTTCAGGAGACCCAGTACTTC. The chain links TRBV6-5 to TRBJ2-5, with 7 positions matching TRBD2. CDR1 is MNHEY, CDR2 SVGAGI, per germline. With 2 bases clipped from V and 5 bases from J, the junction kept 11 bases outside the gene matches. There are 16 residues in the CDR3.

The chain has TRBV29-1 and TRBJ1-1, with D hard to call. V was shortened by 4 bases and J by 0 bases, with 12 bases between the two germline ends. The germline V gene has CDR1 SQVTM and CDR2 ANQGSEA. This CDR3 is built from 14 residues. The CDR3 sequence: CSVVSPGMNTEAFF. The CDR3 nucleotides are TGCAGCGTTGTGTCTCCGGGGATGAACACTGAAGCTTTCTTT.